This T cell receptor beta chain was documented in a study of T cells after yellow fever vaccination. Study outcomes and limitations: Reappearing after the booster were most of the clones from primary vaccination (roughly 95% CD4, approximately 85% CD8).

5'RACE template switching produced TCR cDNA carrying a universal primer site and UMIs. TCRdb called the 5' RACE reads again in MiXCR, with one record for every CDR3 protein. Of approximately 85,000 distinct CDR3 sequences in the sample, 10% to 15% were seen once. V was cut by 0 bases and J by 8 bases, with 12 bases left in between. Germline V gives CDR1 SGHRS, CDR2 YFSETQ. The CDR3 length is 15 residues. The gene calls are TRBV5-1 and TRBJ1-6; weak D call: TRBD1 (6 bases). Sample: CD8+ T cells not binding an NS4B(214-222) dextramer, sorted from PBMCs, taken 21 days after the first yellow fever vaccination. The origin of this receptor is a man aged 18 to 30 who received the YFV17D yellow fever vaccine. The CDR3 DNA sequence: TGCGCCAGCAGCTTGGAAGGGGGAGTGGATTCACCCCTCCACTTT. It encodes CASSLEGGVDSPLHF.